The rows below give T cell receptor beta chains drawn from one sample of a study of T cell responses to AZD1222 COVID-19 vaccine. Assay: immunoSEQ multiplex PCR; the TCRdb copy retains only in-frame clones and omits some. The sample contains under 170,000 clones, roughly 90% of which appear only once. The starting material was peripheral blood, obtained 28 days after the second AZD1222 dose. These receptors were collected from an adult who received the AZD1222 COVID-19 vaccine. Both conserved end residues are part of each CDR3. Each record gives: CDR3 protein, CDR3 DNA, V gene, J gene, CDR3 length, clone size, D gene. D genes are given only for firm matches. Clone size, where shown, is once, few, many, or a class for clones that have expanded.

CDR3 protein: CASSESGRYTGELFF; CDR3 DNA: TGCGCCAGCAGTGAGTCGGGCAGGTACACCGGGGAGCTGTTTTTT; V gene: TRBV10-1; J gene: TRBJ2-2; CDR3 length: 15; clone size: NA; D gene: NA
CDR3 protein: CASSSDRYQETQYF; CDR3 DNA: TGCGCCAGCAGCTCGGACAGGTACCAAGAGACCCAGTACTTC; V gene: TRBV5-1; J gene: TRBJ2-5; CDR3 length: 14; clone size: NA; D gene: TRBD1
CDR3 protein: CASSLSGAGPEAFF; CDR3 DNA: TGTGCCAGCAGCTTATCAGGGGCTGGCCCTGAAGCTTTCTTT; V gene: TRBV5-5; J gene: TRBJ1-1; CDR3 length: 14; clone size: once; D gene: NA
CDR3 protein: CASGRTGASYEQYF; CDR3 DNA: TGTGCCAGCGGACGAACGGGGGCCTCCTACGAGCAGTACTTC; V gene: TRBV2; J gene: TRBJ2-7; CDR3 length: 14; clone size: NA; D gene: NA
CDR3 protein: CASSLGGQGWRTSYGYTF; CDR3 DNA: TGCGCCAGCAGCTTGGGTGGGCAGGGATGGCGAACGAGCTATGGCTACACCTTC; V gene: TRBV5-1; J gene: TRBJ1-2; CDR3 length: 18; clone size: once; D gene: NA
CDR3 protein: CASSVADTSGNTIYF; CDR3 DNA: TGTGCCAGCAGCGTAGCAGATACCTCTGGAAACACCATATATTTT; V gene: TRBV9; J gene: TRBJ1-3; CDR3 length: 15; clone size: NA; D gene: NA
CDR3 protein: CASSFLRMRKTSNQPQHF; CDR3 DNA: TGTGCCAGCAGCTTTCTTCGTATGAGGAAAACTAGCAATCAGCCCCAGCATTTT; V gene: TRBV7-9; J gene: TRBJ1-5; CDR3 length: 18; clone size: NA; D gene: NA
CDR3 protein: CAWIANTEAFF; CDR3 DNA: TGTGCCTGGATCGCTAACACTGAAGCTTTCTTT; V gene: TRBV30; J gene: TRBJ1-1; CDR3 length: 11; clone size: NA; D gene: NA
CDR3 protein: CASSEIGSNQPQHF; CDR3 DNA: TGTGCCAGCAGTGAAATAGGGAGCAATCAGCCCCAGCATTTT; V gene: TRBV2; J gene: TRBJ1-5; CDR3 length: 14; clone size: NA; D gene: NA
CDR3 protein: CASSLGTGTNGYTF; CDR3 DNA: TGCGCCAGCAGCTTGGGAACCGGGACAAATGGCTACACCTTC; V gene: TRBV5-1; J gene: TRBJ1-2; CDR3 length: 14; clone size: NA; D gene: NA